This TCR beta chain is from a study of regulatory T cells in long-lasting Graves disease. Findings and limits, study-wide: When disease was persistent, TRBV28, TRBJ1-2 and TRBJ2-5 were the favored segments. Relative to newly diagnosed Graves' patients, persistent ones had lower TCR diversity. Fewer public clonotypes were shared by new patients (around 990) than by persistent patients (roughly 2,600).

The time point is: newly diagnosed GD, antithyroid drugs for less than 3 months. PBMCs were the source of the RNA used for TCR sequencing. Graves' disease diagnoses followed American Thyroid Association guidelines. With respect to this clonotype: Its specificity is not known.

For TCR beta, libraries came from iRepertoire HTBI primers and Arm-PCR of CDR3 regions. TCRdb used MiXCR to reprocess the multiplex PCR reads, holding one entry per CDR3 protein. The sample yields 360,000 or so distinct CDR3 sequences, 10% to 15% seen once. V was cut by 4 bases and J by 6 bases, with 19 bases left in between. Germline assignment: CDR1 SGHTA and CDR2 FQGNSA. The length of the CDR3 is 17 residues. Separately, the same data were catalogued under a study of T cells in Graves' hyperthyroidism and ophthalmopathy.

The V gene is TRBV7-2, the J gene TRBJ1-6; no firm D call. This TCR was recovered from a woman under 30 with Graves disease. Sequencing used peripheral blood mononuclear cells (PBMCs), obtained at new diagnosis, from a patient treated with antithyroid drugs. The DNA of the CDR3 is TGTGCCAGCAGCTCTTCCCGGGTCAGGCGGACTAATTCACCCCTCCACTTT. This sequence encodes CASSSSRVRRTNSPLHF.